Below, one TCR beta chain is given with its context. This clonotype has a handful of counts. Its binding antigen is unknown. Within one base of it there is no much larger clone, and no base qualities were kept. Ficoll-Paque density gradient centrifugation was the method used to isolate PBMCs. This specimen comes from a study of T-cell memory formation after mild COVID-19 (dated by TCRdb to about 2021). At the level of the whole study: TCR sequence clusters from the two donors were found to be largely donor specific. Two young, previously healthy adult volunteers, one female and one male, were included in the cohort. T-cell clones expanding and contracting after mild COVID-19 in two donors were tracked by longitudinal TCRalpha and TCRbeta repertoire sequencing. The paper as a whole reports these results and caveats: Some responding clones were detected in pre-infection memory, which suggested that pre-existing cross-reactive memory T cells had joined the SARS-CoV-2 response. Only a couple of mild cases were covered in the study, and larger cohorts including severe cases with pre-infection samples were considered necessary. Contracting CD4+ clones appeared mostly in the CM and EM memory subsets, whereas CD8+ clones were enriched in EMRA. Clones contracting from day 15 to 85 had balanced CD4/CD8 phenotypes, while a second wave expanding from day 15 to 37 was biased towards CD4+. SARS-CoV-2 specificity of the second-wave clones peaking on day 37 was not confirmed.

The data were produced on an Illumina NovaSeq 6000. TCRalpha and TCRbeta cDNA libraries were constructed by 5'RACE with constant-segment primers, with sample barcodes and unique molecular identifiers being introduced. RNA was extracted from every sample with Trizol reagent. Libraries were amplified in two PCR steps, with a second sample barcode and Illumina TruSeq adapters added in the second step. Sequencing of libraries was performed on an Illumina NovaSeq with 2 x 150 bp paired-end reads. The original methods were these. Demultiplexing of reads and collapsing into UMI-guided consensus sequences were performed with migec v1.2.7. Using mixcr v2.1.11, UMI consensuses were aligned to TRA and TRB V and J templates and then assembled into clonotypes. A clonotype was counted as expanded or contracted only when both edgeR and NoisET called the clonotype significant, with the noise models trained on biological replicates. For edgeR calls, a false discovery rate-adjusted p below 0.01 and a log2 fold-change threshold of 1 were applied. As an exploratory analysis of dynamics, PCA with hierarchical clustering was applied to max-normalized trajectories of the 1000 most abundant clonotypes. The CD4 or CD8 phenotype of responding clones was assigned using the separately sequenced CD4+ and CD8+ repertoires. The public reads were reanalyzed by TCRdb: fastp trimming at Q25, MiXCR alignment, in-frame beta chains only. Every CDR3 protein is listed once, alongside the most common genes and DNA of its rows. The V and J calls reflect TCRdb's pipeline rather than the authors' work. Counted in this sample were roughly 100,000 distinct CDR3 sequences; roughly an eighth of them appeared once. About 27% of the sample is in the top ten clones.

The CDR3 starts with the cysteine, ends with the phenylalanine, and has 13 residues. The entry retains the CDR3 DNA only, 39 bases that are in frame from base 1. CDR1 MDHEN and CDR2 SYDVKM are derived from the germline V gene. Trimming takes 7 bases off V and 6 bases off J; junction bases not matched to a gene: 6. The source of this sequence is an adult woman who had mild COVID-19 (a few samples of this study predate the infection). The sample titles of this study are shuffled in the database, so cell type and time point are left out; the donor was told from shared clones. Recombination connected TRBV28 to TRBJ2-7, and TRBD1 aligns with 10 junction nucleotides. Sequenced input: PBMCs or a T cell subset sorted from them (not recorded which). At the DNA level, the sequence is TGTGCCAGCAAGGGGACAGGGGCCCTCGAGCAGTACTTC. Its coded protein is CASKGTGALEQYF.